This is a list of T cell receptor beta chains from one sample in a study of siplizumab effects on memory and regulatory T cells. Sequenced by immunoSEQ multiplex PCR; TCRdb stores in-frame clones only, minus some. Here the sample spans roughly 100,000 clones, roughly 93% being singletons. Source material: Tregs sorted from blood. The receptor source for this set is a human donor in good health. Each CDR3 is given with its conserved first and last residue. The order of the fields is V gene, clone size, D gene, J gene, CDR3 protein, CDR3 DNA. The D gene is left open where the match is weak. Only part of the rows carry a size: once, few, many, or a class if the clone is expanded.

TRBV30	NA	NA	TRBJ2-3	CAWSVRRAFLSTDTQYF	TGTGCCTGGAGTGTACGAAGGGCCTTCCTTAGCACAGATACGCAGTATTTT
TRBV7-3	once	TRBD1	TRBJ1-2	CASSSTGGYGYTF	TGTGCCAGCAGCTCGACAGGGGGCTATGGCTACACCTTC
TRBV11-2	NA	NA	TRBJ2-2	CASSLDLGPRRELFF	TGTGCCAGCAGCTTAGATTTGGGGCCGAGGCGGGAGCTGTTTTTT
TRBV25-1	NA	TRBD1	TRBJ1-2	CASSGQGVYGYTF	TGTGCCAGCAGTGGACAGGGGGTCTATGGCTACACCTTC
TRBV19	few	NA	TRBJ1-1	CASSYHRGSPFF	TGTGCCAGTAGTTATCATCGGGGGTCACCTTTCTTT
TRBV10-2	NA	TRBD2	TRBJ2-5	CASSGLRLAGGPKETQYF	TGCGCCAGCAGTGGTCTCAGACTAGCGGGGGGGCCCAAGGAGACCCAGTACTTC
TRBV6-5	NA	NA	TRBJ2-1	CASSYSIGMGYNEQFF	TGTGCCAGCAGTTACTCGATAGGAATGGGGTACAATGAGCAGTTCTTC
TRBV7-9	NA	TRBD2	TRBJ2-1	CASTKLAGAKDIFYNEQFF	TGTGCCAGCACCAAACTAGCGGGGGCCAAAGACATTTTCTACAATGAGCAGTTCTTC
TRBV4-1	NA	NA	TRBJ2-4	CASSPGPKDIQYF	TGCGCCAGCAGCCCGGGACCAAAGGACATTCAGTACTTC
TRBV2	NA	NA	TRBJ2-7	CASRDGRYEQYF	TGTGCCAGCAGGGACGGACGCTACGAGCAGTACTTC
TRBV29-1	NA	NA	TRBJ2-1	CSSKVGVGEQFF	TGCAGCTCTAAGGTAGGGGTCGGCGAGCAGTTCTTC
TRBV11-3	NA	NA	TRBJ2-1	CASSYGGQAYNEQFF	TGTGCCAGCAGCTATGGGGGCCAAGCCTACAATGAGCAGTTCTTC
TRBV6-1	once	NA	TRBJ2-6	CASSEAWGAGANVLTF	TGTGCCAGCAGTGAAGCATGGGGGGCTGGGGCCAACGTCCTGACTTTC
TRBV5-1	NA	NA	TRBJ2-6	CASSLYSSGANVLTF	TGCGCCAGCAGCTTGTACAGCTCTGGGGCCAACGTCCTGACTTTC
TRBV7-8	NA	NA	TRBJ2-2	CASSPGGGHTGELFF	TGTGCCAGCAGCCCCGGGGGCGGCCACACCGGGGAGCTGTTTTTT
TRBV30	NA	NA	TRBJ1-3	CAWSVLGNTIYF	TGTGCCTGGAGTGTACTTGGAAACACCATATATTTT
TRBV15	few	NA	TRBJ1-5	CATSRDRVGQPQHF	TGTGCCACCAGCAGAGACAGGGTAGGTCAGCCCCAGCATTTT
TRBV9	NA	NA	TRBJ2-3	CASSGPPGRVRDTQYF	TGTGCCAGCAGCGGACCCCCTGGCAGGGTACGCGATACGCAGTATTTT
TRBV7-7	NA	TRBD2	TRBJ2-5	CASSMGTSGSNARETQYF	TGTGCTAGCAGCATGGGGACTAGCGGGAGCAATGCACGGGAGACCCAGTACTTC
TRBV5-1	NA	TRBD2	TRBJ2-4	CASSLAPLFGTSGGSLAKNIQYF	TGCGCCAGCAGCTTGGCCCCCCTATTTGGGACTAGCGGGGGGTCCTTAGCCAAAAACATTCAGTACTTC
TRBV6-5	NA	NA	TRBJ2-7	CASSYSVQAYEQYF	TGTGCCAGCAGTTACTCCGTTCAGGCCTACGAGCAGTACTTC
TRBV6-5	NA	NA	TRBJ1-5	CASSRDQAGNQPQHF	TGTGCCAGCAGTCGGGACCAGGCCGGCAATCAGCCCCAGCATTTT
TRBV9	NA	NA	TRBJ2-5	CASSVGRGMGETQYF	TGTGCCAGCAGCGTAGGTCGGGGGATGGGAGAGACCCAGTACTTC
TRBV27	NA	NA	TRBJ1-2	CASSLKANYGYTF	TGTGCCAGCAGTTTAAAAGCTAACTATGGCTACACCTTC
TRBV19	once	NA	TRBJ2-6	CASSIRGGSGANVLTF	TGTGCCAGTAGTATTCGAGGAGGCTCTGGGGCCAACGTCCTGACTTTC
TRBV19	once	TRBD1	TRBJ2-7	CASSHGTGGSEQYF	TGTGCCAGTAGTCACGGGACAGGGGGGTCCGAGCAGTACTTC
TRBV6-1	few	NA	TRBJ1-4	CASSGWTENEKLFF	TGTGCCAGCAGTGGTTGGACAGAGAATGAAAAACTGTTTTTT
TRBV25-1	NA	NA	TRBJ1-2	CASSEFTQGGGYTF	TGTGCCAGCAGTGAATTTACACAGGGTGGTGGCTACACCTTC
TRBV2	NA	TRBD1	TRBJ1-5	CASTSTGGNNQPQHF	TGTGCCAGCACCTCGACAGGGGGTAATAATCAGCCCCAGCATTTT
TRBV9	once	TRBD2	TRBJ2-1	CGGPGLELSYNEQFF	TGTGGGGGACCGGGACTAGAGCTCTCCTACAATGAGCAGTTCTTC
TRBV5-1	NA	NA	TRBJ1-3	CASSLGGRSGNTIYF	TGCGCCAGCAGCTTGGGGGGAAGGAGTGGAAACACCATATATTTT